These 7 T cell receptor beta chains were sequenced from one sample in a study of Tregs in tolerant kidney transplant recipients. Sequencing used immunoSEQ multiplex PCR; TCRdb keeps in-frame clones, though not all of them. In total, the table holds 11,000 to 15,000 clones. The nonmyeloablative bone marrow transplants came from related graft donors, with transient mixed chimerism. Sequencing used CD8+ T cells from blood (PBMCs), obtained 6 months after the transplant. Every receptor here comes from a human patient who received a combined kidney and bone marrow transplant. A subset of T cells may come from the graft donor.

Note on this clone: Sequencing ends 3 residues short of the CDR3 end; the germline J gene provides the rest. V is TRBV7-7 and J is TRBJ1-2; D call uncertain. This CDR3 is built from 13 residues. CDR1 and CDR2 (germline): SSHAT, FNYEAQ (reference sequence). The CDR3 protein is CASSLGPATDYTF. CDR3 bases read: TGTGCCAGCAGCTTAGGCCCAGCGACCGAC. The full variable domain, rest sourced from reference TRBV7-7 and TRBJ1-2, is GAGVSQSPRYKVTKRGQDVTLRCDPISSHATLYWYQQALGQGPEFLTYFNYEAQPDKSGLPSDRFSAERPEGSISTLTIQRTEQRDSAMYRCASSLGPATDYTFGSGTRLTVV.

As regards this clone: The read ends 3 residues early relative to the CDR3; the germline J gene fills the gap. The chain recombines TRBV7-9 with TRBJ2-7; TRBD1 agrees at 9 bases. The CDR3 is 14 amino acids. The V and J ends lost 4 bases and 5 bases, in that order; junction bases with no gene match: 6. CDR1 SEHNR and CDR2 FQNEAQ come from the germline V gene (reference sequence). The CDR3 sequence: CASSSRTGVHEQYF. The DNA read from the CDR3 is TGTGCCAGCAGCTCCCGGACAGGGGTCCACGAG.

As to this clone: Read data end 3 residues before the CDR3 end; the end is taken from the germline J gene. The chain couples TRBV10-3 to TRBJ2-1; 7 nucleotides agree with TRBD2. Germline CDR1 ENHRY, CDR2 SYGVKD. V lost 6 bases and J lost 1; bases outside the gene matches: 12. The CDR3 consists of 17 residues. CDR3 sequence: CAIREGGGAGSYNEQFF. The DNA read from the CDR3 is TGTGCCATCAGGGAGGGTGGGGGAGCGGGATCCTACAATGAG.

As regards this clone: Read coverage stops 3 residues before the CDR3 terminus; the germline J gene supplies the remainder. J is TRBJ2-5 and V is TRBV5-6, with a weak D call TRBD1 (6 bases). CDR3 size: 15 residues. V was clipped by 2 bases and J by 0 bases, with 11 bases between them. In germline, CDR1 is SGHDT, CDR2 YYEEEE. The CDR3 sequence: CASSLGTQYQETQYF. The sequenced part of the CDR3 DNA is TGTGCCAGCAGCTTAGGGACACAGTACCAAGAGACC.

A note on this clone: The read halts 3 residues ahead of the CDR3 end, with the missing end drawn from the germline J gene. The gene calls are TRBV20-1 and TRBJ2-7; D not certain. Germline CDR1 is DFQATT and CDR2 is SNEGSKA (reference sequence). Trimming took off 3 bases at V and 3 bases at J, with 12 bases between the two ends. This CDR3 contains 13 residues. CDR3 protein: CSARRLENYEQYF. The sequenced part of the CDR3 DNA is TGCAGTGCTAGGCGTTTAGAGAACTACGAG.

On this clone itself: The CDR3 is cut off 3 residues early in the read; its end comes from the germline J gene. The chain couples TRBV19 to TRBJ2-7; 10 bases align to TRBD1. This CDR3 has 14 residues. Germline V gives CDR1 LNHDA, CDR2 SQIVND (reference sequence). Trimming at V came to 3 bases and at J to 4 bases, leaving 3 bases not matched to a gene. The DNA read from the CDR3 is TGTGCCAGTAGTATGGGGGACAGGGGTTACGAG. It translates to CASSMGDRGYE. The CDR3 in its entirety is CASSMGDRGYEQYF.

For this clone: The read halts 3 residues ahead of the CDR3 end, with the missing end drawn from the germline J gene. This sequence joins TRBV7-9 and TRBJ2-2, with 8 bases fitting TRBD1. This CDR3 has 15 residues. The germline gives CDR1 SEHNR, CDR2 FQNEAQ (reference sequence). The ends lost 8 bases at V and 7 bases at J; junction bases unmatched: 12. The CDR3 region is CASDGPDRVHGELFF. The CDR3 bases that were read are TGTGCCAGCGATGGACCGGACAGGGTCCACGGGGAG.